This T cell receptor (beta chain) was identified during a study of blood T cell repertoires in COVID-19. Background on the study: Donors in the United States, Italy and Spain gave samples during acute or convalescent COVID-19.

Measured with immunoSEQ multiplex PCR; TCRdb has only the in-frame clones, and not every one. This sample has fewer than 120,000 clones; more than 65% occur once, and the top ten carry less than 4%. Germline CDR1 reads GTSNPN; CDR2 reads SVGIG (reference sequence). The CDR3 extends over 12 amino acids. Trimming left V 5 bases short and J 8 bases short, with 13 bases between. The rearrangement links TRBV30 to TRBJ2-1; D is perhaps TRBD1 (6 bases). This receptor was obtained from a woman over 75 with acute or convalescent COVID-19. The sample taken for sequencing was peripheral blood. The CDR3 loop is CAWGARGDEQFF. DNA for the CDR3: TGTGCCTGGGGGGCCAGGGGTGATGAGCAGTTCTTC.